Each of the 13 T cell receptor beta chains below was sequenced from the same sample in a study of blood T cell repertoires in COVID-19. Clones were sequenced by immunoSEQ multiplex PCR, and TCRdb holds only the in-frame ones, with some missing. The sample contains some 140,000 clones, around 83% of which appear only once. Sequencing was done on a sample of peripheral blood. These receptors were collected from a woman over 75 with acute or convalescent COVID-19.

The V call is TRBV5-1, the J call TRBJ2-3, with 8 bases identical to TRBD2. Germline V gene lookup returns CDR1 SGHRS and CDR2 YFSETQ. With 5 bases clipped from V and 6 bases from J, the junction kept 17 bases outside the gene matches. This CDR3 region has 17 residues. CDR3 amino acids: CASRLGMAGGGPDTQYF. In nucleotides, the CDR3 is TGCGCCAGCAGACTGGGGATGGCGGGGGGAGGGCCCGATACGCAGTATTTT.

This clone has only one observation. J is TRBJ1-2 and V is TRBV5-5, with 12 bases fitting TRBD1. CDR1 is SGHKS and CDR2 is YYEKEE in the germline V gene (reference sequence). Germline trimming cut 6 bases from V and 5 bases from J; bases unmatched to any gene: 11. The CDR3 is 16 amino acids. The CDR3 loop reads CASISPGQGAKYGYTF. CDR3 nucleotide sequence: TGTGCCAGCATCTCCCCGGGACAGGGGGCAAAATATGGCTACACCTTC.

The chain combines TRBV6-4 with TRBJ1-1; 7 bases agree with TRBD1. V shed 5 bases and J 6 bases; nucleotides not matched to a gene: 6. CDR3 length: 13 amino acids. Germline CDR1 and CDR2: MRHNA and SNTAGT. CDR3 amino acids: CASSPTGRAEAFF. DNA of the CDR3: TGTGCCAGCAGTCCGACAGGGCGGGCTGAAGCTTTCTTT.

This clone has only one observation. The chain uses TRBV15 and TRBJ2-3; 11 nucleotides agree with TRBD2. Germline V gives CDR1 LNHNV, CDR2 YYDKDF (reference sequence). The CDR3 totals 16 residues. V trimming: 1 base; J trimming: 4 bases; junction bases outside the gene matches: 4. The CDR3 loop reads CATSRGLAGRADTQYF. CDR3 DNA: TGTGCCACCAGCAGAGGACTAGCGGGGAGGGCAGATACGCAGTATTTT.

This clone showed up just once. The chain recombines TRBV20-1 with TRBJ2-3; 8 bases map to TRBD1. Trimming removed 7 bases from V and 3 bases from J; junction bases left unmatched: 0. CDR1 is DFQATT and CDR2 is SNEGSKA in the germline V gene (reference sequence). CDR3 length: 11 amino acids. CDR3 in DNA: TGCAGTGGACAGGGGACAGATACGCAGTATTTT. Its protein product is CSGQGTDTQYF.

This clone was counted once. The V gene is TRBV19, the J gene TRBJ1-1; the match to TRBD1 covers 12 bases. Germline trimming cut 5 bases from V and 7 bases from J; bases unmatched to any gene: 5. CDR1 and CDR2 from the germline V gene are LNHDA and SQIVND (reference sequence). There are 14 residues in the CDR3. CDR3 nucleotides: TGTGCCAGTAGTCCCGGGACAGGGGGCGTTGAAGCTTTCTTT. It translates to CASSPGTGGVEAFF.

The rearrangement uses TRBV5-1 and TRBJ1-2, with TRBD1 identical over 7 bases. With V trimmed by 0 bases and J by 4 bases, 9 bases remained unmatched. CDR3 length: 16 residues. Germline loops: CDR1 SGHRS, CDR2 YFSETQ. CDR3 amino acids: CASSLETGTAGYGYTF. The CDR3 nucleotides are TGCGCCAGCAGCTTGGAGACAGGGACCGCAGGCTATGGCTACACCTTC.

The chain couples TRBV6-2 or TRBV6-3 to TRBJ2-1; 11 nucleotides align to TRBD2. Germline V lookup: CDR1 MNHEY, CDR2 SVGEGT. With V trimmed by 5 bases and J by 7 bases, 4 bases remained unmatched. The CDR3 covers 14 residues. CDR3 protein: CASSQTSGVNEQFF. CDR3 DNA: TGTGCCAGCAGTCAGACTAGCGGGGTTAATGAGCAGTTCTTC.

V gene TRBV7-9 combines with J gene TRBJ1-5, with D possibly TRBD1 on 5 matching bases. Trimming pared 7 bases from V and 0 bases from J, leaving 7 bases between. The CDR3 spans 13 residues. CDR1 and CDR2 from the germline V gene are SEHNR and FQNEAQ (reference sequence). In DNA form, the CDR3 reads TGTGCCAGCAATCAGGGTAGCAATCAGCCCCAGCATTTT. Its protein is CASNQGSNQPQHF.

This clone was detected many times. The chain links TRBV7-2 to TRBJ1-5; D unclear. Trimming left V 0 bases short and J 9 bases short, with 12 bases between. CDR1 is SGHTA, CDR2 FQGNSA, per germline. This CDR3 is built from 14 residues. The CDR3 here is CASSLAGLARPQHF. The CDR3 DNA sequence: TGTGCCAGCAGCTTAGCTGGGCTGGCGAGGCCCCAGCATTTT. The whole variable domain, remainder taken from reference TRBV7-2 and TRBJ1-5, is GAGVSQSPSNKVTEKGKDVELRCDPISGHTALYWYRQSLGQGLEFLIYFQGNSAPDKSGLPSDRFSAERTGGSVSTLTIQRTQQEDSAVYLCASSLAGLARPQHFGDGTRLSIL.

The chain couples TRBV21-1 to TRBJ1-1. TRBV21-1 is a recognized pseudogene. CDR3 size: 14 residues. The CDR3 sequence: CASSRERGNTEAFF. The CDR3 coding sequence is TGTGCCAGCAGCAGGGAGCGGGGGAACACTGAAGCTTTCTTT.

This clone appeared a few times. In DNA, the CDR3 is TGTGCCAGCAGCCTAGCGCCAGGCAATGAGCAGTTCTTC. Translation: CASSLAPGNEQFF. The rearrangement joins TRBV14 to TRBJ2-1; tentative D call: TRBD2 (5 bases). In germline, CDR1 is SGHDN, CDR2 FVKESK. V shed 4 bases and J shed 6 bases, with 10 bases lying between them. The CDR3 consists of 13 residues.

For this clone: At one end, the junction sequence differs from germline, possibly due to a read error. The V gene is TRBV12-5, the J gene TRBJ1-1; D call uncertain. The CDR3 consists of 15 residues. Germline CDR1 is LGHNT and CDR2 is FRNRAP. The CDR3 nucleotides read TGTGCTAGTGGTTTGGGGTTGGGGAGGAACCCTGAAGCTTTCTTT. Translation: CASGLGLGRNPEAFF.